This TCR beta chain was retrieved from a study of T cells expressing NK-cell markers. Study as a whole: Source material for TCR beta repertoires consisted of sorted CD3+CD56+NKG2C+, CD3+CD56+NKG2C- and CD3+CD56-NKG2C+ T cells.

TCRdb re-called the 5' RACE reads; one entry per CDR3 protein, DNA not given. The specimen's table records 350,000 to 450,000 distinct CDR3 sequences. The CDR3 consists of 15 residues. CDR1 is SGHRS, CDR2 YFSETQ, per germline. The source of this sequence is a man aged 18 to 69 in good health. Material for sequencing was blood T cells: a sorted CD56 or NKG2C T cell subset, CD4+ or CD8+ T cells, or bulk PBMC T cells (not recorded which). The chain joins TRBV5-1 to TRBJ2-2; the D call of TRBD2 rests on TCRdb alone, since no DNA is present to check it. The CDR3 loop is CASSFASGYTGELFF. The full variable domain, rest sourced from reference TRBV5-1 and TRBJ2-2, is KAGVTQTPRYLIKTRGQQVTLSCSPISGHRSVSWYQQTPGQGLQFLFEYFSETQRNKGNFPGRFSGRQFSNSRSEMNVSTLELGDSALYLCASSFASGYTGELFFGEGSRLTVL.